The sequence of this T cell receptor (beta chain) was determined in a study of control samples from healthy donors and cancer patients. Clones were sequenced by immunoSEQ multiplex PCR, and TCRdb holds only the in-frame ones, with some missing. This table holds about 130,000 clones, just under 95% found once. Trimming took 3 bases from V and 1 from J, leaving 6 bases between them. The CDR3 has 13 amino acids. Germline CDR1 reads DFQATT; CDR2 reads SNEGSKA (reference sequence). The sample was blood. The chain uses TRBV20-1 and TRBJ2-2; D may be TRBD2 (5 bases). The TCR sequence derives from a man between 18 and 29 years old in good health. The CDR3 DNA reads TGCAGTGCTAGTGAGGGGAACACCGGGGAGCTGTTTTTT. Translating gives CSASEGNTGELFF.